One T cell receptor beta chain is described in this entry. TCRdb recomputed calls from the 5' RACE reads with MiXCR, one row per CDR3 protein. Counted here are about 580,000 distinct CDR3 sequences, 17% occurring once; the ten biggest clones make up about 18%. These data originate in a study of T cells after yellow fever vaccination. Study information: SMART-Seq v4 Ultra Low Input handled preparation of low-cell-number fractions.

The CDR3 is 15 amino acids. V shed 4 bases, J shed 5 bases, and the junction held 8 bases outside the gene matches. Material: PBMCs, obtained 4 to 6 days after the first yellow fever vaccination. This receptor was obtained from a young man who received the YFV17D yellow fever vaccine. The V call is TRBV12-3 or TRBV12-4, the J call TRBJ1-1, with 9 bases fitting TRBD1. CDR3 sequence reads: CASSYRGPSRTEAFF. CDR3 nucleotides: TGTGCCAGCAGTTACAGGGGGCCGAGCCGGACTGAAGCTTTCTTT.